These T cell receptor beta chains were read from a single sample in a study of blood T cell repertoires in COVID-19. Data came from immunoSEQ multiplex PCR; TCRdb stores just in-frame clones and leaves some out. The top ten hold more than 15% of the sample, which has about 60,000 clones, about three quarters seen once. The sample taken for sequencing was peripheral blood. The origin of the receptors is a man aged 25 to 40 with COVID-19, enrolled during active disease. CDR3s include the opening cysteine and the closing phenylalanine or tryptophan. The D gene is left open where the match is weak. Rows give clone size only sometimes, using once, few, many, or a class for an expanded clone.

v_gene,j_gene,d_gene,abundance,CDR3aa,CDR3nt
TRBV5-4,TRBJ2-6,TRBD2,.,CASSLTSGSLGANVLTF,TGTGCCAGCAGCTTGACTAGCGGGAGCCTTGGGGCCAACGTCCTGACTTTC
TRBV19,TRBJ1-2,.,.,CASSMGGGDRDYGYTF,TGTGCCAGTAGTATGGGCGGAGGGGATCGGGACTATGGCTACACCTTC
TRBV4-1,TRBJ1-3,.,.,CASSQALGGPLSGNTIYF,TGCGCCAGCAGCCAAGCCCTCGGTGGGCCGCTCTCTGGAAACACCATATATTTT
TRBV4-1,TRBJ2-1,TRBD2,.,CASSQDRLAVNEQFF,TGCGCCAGCAGCCAAGATCGACTAGCGGTCAATGAGCAGTTCTTC
TRBV7-9,TRBJ1-4,TRBD1,.,CASSLETGGAPNEKLFF,TGTGCCAGCAGCTTAGAGACAGGGGGCGCGCCTAATGAAAAACTGTTTTTT
TRBV28,TRBJ2-6,.,.,CAACRGSGANVLTF,TGTGCTGCATGTAGGGGCTCTGGGGCCAACGTCCTGACTTTC
TRBV4-1,TRBJ1-2,.,.,CASSQGQGTSNYGYTF,TGCGCCAGCAGCCAAGGTCAGGGAACTTCTAACTATGGCTACACCTTC
TRBV28,TRBJ2-3,TRBD2,many,CASSFYEREGLPGTDTQYF,TGTGCCAGCAGTTTTTACGAGCGGGAGGGCCTTCCGGGCACAGATACGCAGTATTTT
TRBV27,TRBJ2-3,TRBD2,.,CASAASGRSGGPQYF,TGTGCCAGTGCGGCTAGCGGGAGGTCCGGTGGGCCGCAGTATTTT
TRBV5-4,TRBJ2-7,.,.,CASSPGGRAAYEQYF,TGTGCCAGCAGCCCGGGGGGCAGGGCCGCCTACGAGCAGTACTTC
TRBV7-6,TRBJ2-5,.,.,CASSFGGGPFETQYF,TGTGCCAGCAGCTTTGGGGGGGGGCCTTTTGAGACCCAGTACTTC
TRBV7-9,TRBJ2-7,TRBD1,.,CASSFSPAGGSYEQYF,TGTGCCAGCAGCTTCAGCCCGGCAGGGGGTTCGTACGAGCAGTACTTC
TRBV5-5,TRBJ2-1,TRBD2,once,CASSLQSGTYNEQFF,TGTGCCAGCAGCCTCCAGAGCGGGACCTACAATGAGCAGTTCTTC
TRBV30,TRBJ2-4,TRBD1,.,CACDRAAKNIQYF,TGTGCCTGTGACAGGGCTGCCAAAAACATTCAGTACTTC
TRBV27,TRBJ2-7,.,once,CASSLSGLPGDILYEQYF,TGTGCCAGCAGTTTATCGGGTCTACCCGGGGACATCCTCTACGAGCAGTACTTC
TRBV28,TRBJ1-1,.,.,CASSPLLLPNTEAFF,TGTGCCAGCAGCCCCCTACTCCTTCCGAACACTGAAGCTTTCTTT
TRBV5-5,TRBJ2-5,.,.,CASSLRETQYF,TGTGCCAGCAGCCTGAGGGAGACCCAGTACTTC
TRBV18,TRBJ2-7,.,.,CASSPGHSIYEQYF,TGTGCCAGCTCACCGGGACACTCAATCTACGAGCAGTACTTC
TRBV28,TRBJ1-5,.,.,CASGTSSSLLIRGHF,TGTGCCAGCGGGACGTCCAGTAGCCTACTTATCAGGGGGCATTTT
TRBV28,TRBJ2-7,TRBD2,.,CASSSGGASDVYEQYF,TGTGCCAGCAGTTCCGGGGGGGCTAGCGATGTGTACGAGCAGTACTTC
TRBV5-6,TRBJ1-3,TRBD1,.,CASSRDRGGNTIYF,TGTGCCAGCAGCAGGGACAGGGGTGGAAACACCATATATTTT
TRBV6-1,TRBJ2-3,TRBD2,.,CASSATSGGITDTQYF,TGTGCCAGCAGTGCGACTAGCGGGGGAATCACAGATACGCAGTATTTT
TRBV4-3,TRBJ1-4,TRBD1,.,CASSHATGTGGEKLFF,TGCGCCAGCAGCCATGCTACCGGGACAGGAGGTGAAAAACTGTTTTTT
TRBV29-1,TRBJ1-5,.,.,CSVGEDAQPQHF,TGCAGCGTTGGGGAGGACGCTCAGCCCCAGCATTTT
TRBV2,TRBJ2-5,TRBD2,.,CASSSPGLAGPETQYF,TGTGCCAGCAGTTCCCCGGGACTAGCGGGGCCGGAGACCCAGTACTTC
TRBV7-3,TRBJ2-1,.,.,CASSLGAAYNEQFF,TGTGCCAGCAGCTTAGGGGCGGCATACAATGAGCAGTTCTTC
TRBV19,TRBJ1-6,.,.,CASSRDTDSPLHF,TGTGCCAGTAGCCGTGACACGGATTCACCCCTCCACTTT
TRBV25-1,TRBJ2-7,TRBD2,once,CASSEKRGIPYEQYF,TGTGCCAGCAGTGAAAAGCGGGGGATTCCCTACGAGCAGTACTTC
TRBV6-5,TRBJ1-2,TRBD1,few,CASSKNPGGAEGYTF,TGTGCCAGCAGTAAGAATCCAGGGGGCGCGGAGGGCTACACCTTC
TRBV2,TRBJ2-1,.,.,CASKARGSYNEQFF,TGTGCCAGCAAGGCCAGGGGCTCCTACAATGAGCAGTTCTTC
TRBV5-6,TRBJ2-4,TRBD1,.,CASSAGTGEAKNIQYF,TGTGCCAGCAGCGCGGGGACAGGGGAGGCCAAAAACATTCAGTACTTC
TRBV5-1,TRBJ2-7,TRBD2,.,CASSLGSGGAAYEQYF,TGCGCCAGCAGCTTGGGTAGCGGGGGGGCCGCCTACGAGCAGTACTTC